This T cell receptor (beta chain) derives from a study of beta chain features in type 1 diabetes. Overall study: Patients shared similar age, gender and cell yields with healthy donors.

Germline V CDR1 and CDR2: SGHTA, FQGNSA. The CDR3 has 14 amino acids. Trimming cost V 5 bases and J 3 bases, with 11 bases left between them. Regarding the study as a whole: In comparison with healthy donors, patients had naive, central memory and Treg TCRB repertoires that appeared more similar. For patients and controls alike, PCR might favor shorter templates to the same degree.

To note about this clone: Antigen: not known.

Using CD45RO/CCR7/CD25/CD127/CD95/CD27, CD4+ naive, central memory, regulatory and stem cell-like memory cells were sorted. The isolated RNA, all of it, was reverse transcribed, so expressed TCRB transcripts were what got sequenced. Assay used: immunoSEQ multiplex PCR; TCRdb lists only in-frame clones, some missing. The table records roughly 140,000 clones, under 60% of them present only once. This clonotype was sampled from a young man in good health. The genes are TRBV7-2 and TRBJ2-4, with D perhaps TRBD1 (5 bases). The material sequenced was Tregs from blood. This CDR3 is CASSPPGNKNIQYF. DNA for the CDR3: TGTGCCAGCAGCCCCCCAGGGAACAAAAACATTCAGTACTTC.